The 7 T cell receptor beta chains given below trace back to one sample, sequenced in a study of control samples from healthy donors and cancer patients. The assay was immunoSEQ multiplex PCR, and TCRdb's table has in-frame clones only and misses some. The sample lists approximately 120,000 clones, more than 85% seen once, with 15% to 20% in the top ten. The material sequenced was blood. Receptor source: a woman between 45 and 60 years old in good health.

This rearrangement joins TRBV4-3 to TRBJ1-6, with unresolved D. Germline V gene sequence: CDR1 LGHNA, CDR2 YSLEER. The CDR3 has 16 residues. V lost 3 bases and J 11 bases, leaving 20 bases between the germline ends. The CDR3 loop reads CASSQERGVASTPLHF. CDR3 sequence (DNA): TGCGCCAGCAGCCAGGAGCGCGGAGTAGCGTCAACACCCCTCCACTTT.

The chain links TRBV9 to TRBJ1-1; TRBD1 is a possible D gene (6 bases). CDR1 is SGDLS and CDR2 is YYNGEE in the germline V gene. The CDR3 loop spans 17 amino acids. V was shortened by 2 bases and J by 3 bases, with 20 bases between the two germline ends. CDR3 DNA sequence: TGTGCCAGCAGCGTCCCCATCGCCGGGACACTATACACTGAAGCTTTCTTT. The encoded protein is CASSVPIAGTLYTEAFF.

The V call is TRBV19, the J call TRBJ1-2; 7 nucleotides align to TRBD1. CDR1 is LNHDA, CDR2 SQIVND, per germline (reference sequence). Trimming removed 6 bases from V and 4 bases from J; junction bases left unmatched: 2. This CDR3 has 12 amino acids. The CDR3 protein is CASRQGGYGYTF. Here the CDR3 DNA reads TGTGCCAGTAGGCAGGGGGGCTATGGCTACACCTTC.

For the CDR3, the DNA is TGCGCCAGCAGCGGGGGGACGTTAACGAACACTGAAGCTTTCTTT. This sequence encodes CASSGGTLTNTEAFF. The chain carries TRBV5-1 and TRBJ1-1, with D perhaps TRBD1 (5 bases). The CDR3 loop spans 15 amino acids. Germline V CDR1 and CDR2: SGHRS, YFSETQ. V gave up 4 bases and J gave up 1 base, with 14 bases separating them.

The chain is built from TRBV5-1 and TRBJ2-3; the D is unclear. The CDR3 extends over 14 amino acids. CDR1 SGHRS and CDR2 YFSETQ come from the germline V gene. Trimming pared 0 bases from V and 0 bases from J, leaving 5 bases between. CDR3 bases: TGCGCCAGCAGCTTGGCGGCTAGCACAGATACGCAGTATTTT. Translating gives CASSLAASTDTQYF. The variable domain in full, completed from reference TRBV5-1 and TRBJ2-3, reads KAGVTQTPRYLIKTRGQQVTLSCSPISGHRSVSWYQQTPGQGLQFLFEYFSETQRNKGNFPGRFSGRQFSNSRSEMNVSTLELGDSALYLCASSLAASTDTQYFGPGTRLTVL.

This chain uses TRBV4-3 with TRBJ2-1; D uncertain. V was shortened by 1 base and J by 8 bases, with 9 bases between the two germline ends. Germline loops: CDR1 LGHNA, CDR2 YSLEER. The CDR3 contains 13 residues. The CDR3 spells CASSQAPGYEQFF. CDR3 nucleotide sequence: TGCGCCAGCAGCCAAGCCCCCGGCTATGAGCAGTTCTTC.

The chain uses TRBV6-6 and TRBJ2-4; D unresolved. The germline gives CDR1 MNHNY, CDR2 SVGAGI (reference sequence). The CDR3 loop spans 16 amino acids. Trimming left V 6 bases short and J 0 bases short, with 15 bases between. This chain's CDR3 is CASSSGSSLAKNIQYF. CDR3 DNA: TGTGCCAGCAGCTCTGGATCTTCCCTAGCCAAAAACATTCAGTACTTC.